Below, 22 T cell receptor beta chains from the same sample are listed, as sequenced in a study of blood T cell repertoires in COVID-19. Method: immunoSEQ multiplex PCR; TCRdb's copy keeps in-frame clones and lacks some. Among about 190,000 clones listed, approximately 84% were seen once. The specimen sequenced was PBMCs or T cells enriched from blood (not recorded which). The receptor source for this set is a woman in her twenties or thirties who had recovered from COVID-19.

In its sample, this clone was seen once. V and J are TRBV28 and TRBJ1-4; 7 bases map to TRBD1. With V trimmed by 6 bases and J by 5 bases, 9 bases remained unmatched. This CDR3 comprises 15 residues. CDR1 MDHEN and CDR2 SYDVKM come from the germline V gene. The CDR3 DNA reads as TGTGCCAGCAGCCCAACGACAGGGAAGAATGAAAAACTGTTTTTT. This translates into CASSPTTGKNEKLFF.

The chain employs TRBV24-1 and TRBJ1-5; D call uncertain. Trimming took off 6 bases at V and 5 bases at J, with 13 bases between the two ends. The CDR3 length is 14 residues. Germline values: CDR1 KGHDR, CDR2 SFDVKD. The chain's CDR3 is CATSPESSDQPQHF. DNA for the CDR3: TGTGCCACCAGTCCGGAGAGCTCTGATCAGCCCCAGCATTTT.

The V call is TRBV6-1, the J call TRBJ2-7; TRBD1 matches 7 bases. The CDR3 has 12 residues. CDR1 is MNHNS and CDR2 is SASEGT in the germline V gene. For the CDR3, the DNA is TGTGCCAGCAGTGAGGGGAGAGGGGGCTTTATCGTC. Translation gives CASSEGRGGFIV.

CDR3 loop: CASSPALQGEQFF. DNA for the CDR3: TGTGCCAGCAGCCCCGCGCTCCAGGGCGAGCAGTTCTTC. The chain links TRBV14 to TRBJ2-1; tentatively, D is TRBD1 (5 bases). Germline V CDR1 and CDR2: SGHDN, FVKESK. The CDR3 runs to 13 residues. Deletions cut 4 bases from V and 10 bases from J, with 14 bases between.

This sequence joins TRBV5-5 and TRBJ1-1, with unresolved D. The V gene lost 0 bases and the J gene lost 0 bases, with 9 bases spanning the gap. In germline, CDR1 is SGHKS, CDR2 YYEKEE (reference sequence). This CDR3 spans 15 amino acids. CDR3 region: CASSLAERLNTEAFF. For the CDR3, the DNA is TGTGCCAGCAGCTTGGCCGAGCGTTTGAACACTGAAGCTTTCTTT.

The chain recombines TRBV6-1 with TRBJ1-3; possibly TRBD1 for D (5 bases). CDR3 length equals 15 residues. Trimming removed 3 bases from V and 4 bases from J, with 13 bases in between. From germline, CDR1 is MNHNS and CDR2 SASEGT. CDR3 sequence reads: CASSDLQESGNTIYF. The CDR3 nucleotides read TGTGCCAGCAGTGATTTACAGGAAAGCGGAAACACCATATATTTT.

The rearrangement links TRBV6-5 to TRBJ2-7; 8 bases match TRBD1. CDR1 and CDR2 (germline): MNHEY, SVGAGI. The V gene end was trimmed by 6 bases and the J gene end by 3 bases; junction bases not matched to a gene: 10. The length of the CDR3 is 15 residues. DNA for the CDR3: TGTGCCAGCAGCCACGAGACAGGGGACGGCTACGAGCAGTACGTC. This translates into CASSHETGDGYEQYV.

The rearrangement uses TRBV29-1 and TRBJ2-2; 8 nucleotides align to TRBD1. This CDR3 spans 12 amino acids. V dropped 6 bases and J dropped 7; count of bases not matched to a gene: 4. The germline gives CDR1 SQVTM, CDR2 ANQGSEA. The CDR3 bases are TGCAGCGTCTGGACAGGGATCGGGGAGCTGTTTTTT. Protein product: CSVWTGIGELFF.

The CDR3 nucleotides are TGTGCCAGCAGCCAATCAGGTTCGACAGCGGAAGCTTTCTTT. This encodes CASSQSGSTAEAFF. The rearrangement uses TRBV3-1 (or the pseudogene TRBV3-2) and TRBJ1-1, with a tentative D call TRBD1 (5 bases). Trimming pared 2 bases from V and 8 bases from J, leaving 15 bases between. The V gene's germline CDR1 is LGHDT and CDR2 YNNKEL (reference sequence). The CDR3 length is 14 residues.

This rearrangement joins TRBV24-1 to TRBJ2-3; 10 positions agree with TRBD1. Germline V lookup: CDR1 KGHDR, CDR2 SFDVKD. This CDR3 has 15 residues. The junction had 4 bases not matched to a gene; V was cut back by 4 bases and J by 4 bases. CDR3 loop: CATSDPGQGADTQYF. Written as DNA, the CDR3 is TGTGCCACCAGTGACCCTGGACAGGGGGCAGATACGCAGTATTTT.

This chain joins TRBV4-1 and TRBJ2-2; TRBD1 aligns across 7 bases. V was clipped by 7 bases and J by 0 bases; unmatched bases: 5. Germline values: CDR1 MGHRA, CDR2 YSYEKL. This CDR3 has 15 amino acids. The CDR3 sequence: CASKTGVTNTGELFF. The CDR3 nucleotides are TGCGCCAGCAAAACAGGGGTCACGAACACCGGGGAGCTGTTTTTT.

The chain employs TRBV27 and TRBJ1-5; 7 nucleotides agree with TRBD1. Germline values: CDR1 MNHEY, CDR2 SMNVEV (reference sequence). V dropped 4 bases and J dropped 5; count of bases not matched to a gene: 11. The CDR3 runs 16 residues. Here the CDR3 reads CASSSGRGGFDQPQHF. As DNA, the CDR3 is TGTGCCAGCAGTTCGGGGAGAGGGGGCTTCGATCAGCCCCAGCATTTT.

The chain combines TRBV5-6 with TRBJ2-3, with a possible D match to TRBD1 (6 bases). CDR1 and CDR2 from the germline V gene are SGHDT and YYEEEE. The CDR3 sequence is 16 residues long. V lost 3 bases to trimming and J lost 2 bases, with 16 bases between them. CDR3: CASSWGRIDATDTQYF. The CDR3 bases are TGTGCCAGCAGCTGGGGGCGGATTGACGCCACAGATACGCAGTATTTT.

The chain joins TRBV7-3 to TRBJ2-3, with D perhaps TRBD2 (6 bases). Germline CDR1 and CDR2: SGHTA and FQGTGA. The CDR3 covers 12 residues. Trimming left V 5 bases short and J 8 bases short, with 11 bases between. Written as DNA, the CDR3 is TGTGCCAGCAGCGAGAACGGGGGTACGCAGTATTTT. Protein product: CASSENGGTQYF.

V is TRBV21-1 and J is TRBJ1-5. TRBV21-1 is a recognized pseudogene. This CDR3 is 15 amino acids long. The CDR3 sequence is CASRWGGPSNQPQHF. CDR3 nucleotide sequence: TGTGCCAGCAGATGGGGAGGGCCTAGCAATCAGCCCCAGCATTTT.

The CDR3 DNA follows: TGTGCCAGCAGGGGGGCCCGAGGGGGTAAGAACACTGAAGCTTTCTTT. It is translated as CASRGARGGKNTEAFF. The chain uses TRBV2 and TRBJ1-1, with a tentative D call TRBD1 (6 bases). V lost 6 bases, J lost 1 base, and 18 bases lay in between. Looked up from germline, CDR1 is SNHLY and CDR2 is FYNNEI. CDR3 length: 16 amino acids.

This clone has just a few counts. The chain recombines TRBV7-9 with TRBJ2-6, with D perhaps TRBD1 (6 bases). From germline, CDR1 is SEHNR and CDR2 FQNEAQ (reference sequence). The CDR3 loop spans 19 amino acids. V lost 5 bases and J lost 1, with 21 bases in between. This chain's CDR3 is CASSRPRDGQQSGANVLTF. The DNA for the CDR3 is TGTGCCAGCAGCAGACCGAGGGATGGACAGCAATCTGGGGCCAACGTCCTGACTTTC. Looking up the rest from reference TRBV7-9 and TRBJ2-6 gives the full variable domain: DTGVSQNPRHKITKRGQNVTFRCDPISEHNRLYWYRQTLGQGPEFLTYFQNEAQLEKSRLLSDRFSAERPKGSFSTLEIQRTEQGDSAMYLCASSRPRDGQQSGANVLTFGAGSRLTVL.

V gene TRBV18 combines with J gene TRBJ2-1, with 7 bases lining up with TRBD2. V dropped 0 bases and J dropped 4; count of bases not matched to a gene: 3. The CDR3 spans 15 residues. The germline CDR1 and CDR2 sequences are KGHSH and LQKENI. The CDR3 region is CASSPPARGYNEQFF. In DNA form, the CDR3 reads TGTGCCAGCTCACCACCGGCGCGGGGGTACAATGAGCAGTTCTTC.

Only one count was recorded for this clone. A read error may produce the germline difference seen at one junction end. The chain carries TRBV5-1 and TRBJ1-5; D might be TRBD1 (5 bases). The CDR3 is 13 residues long. From germline, CDR1 is SGHRS and CDR2 YFSETQ. This chain's CDR3 is CASSSQVGTPLNF. CDR3 DNA: TGCGCCAGCAGCTCCCAAGTCGGGACTCCATTGAATTTT.

The table lists this clone with a count of one. The chain is built from TRBV7-2 and TRBJ2-3; 11 bases agree with TRBD2. The CDR3 length is 17 residues. After removal of 3 bases from V and 1 base from J, the junction contained 6 bases not matched to a gene. The germline CDR1 and CDR2 sequences are SGHTA and FQGNSA. DNA for the CDR3: TGTGCCAGCAGCTTGTCTAGCGGGGGGACCCGCACAGATACGCAGTATTTT. It translates to CASSLSSGGTRTDTQYF.

The chain employs TRBV20-1 and TRBJ1-1; 7 positions match TRBD1. The germline V gene has CDR1 DFQATT and CDR2 SNEGSKA (reference sequence). V lost 6 bases to trimming and J lost 8 bases; unmatched junction nucleotides: 6. This CDR3 spans 11 amino acids. The CDR3 region has the DNA TGCAGTGCCTCACGGACAGGCGAAGCTTTCTTT. Amino acids: CSASRTGEAFF.

J is TRBJ1-2 and V is TRBV14; D remains ambiguous. The germline V and J ends were trimmed by 3 bases and 0 bases, with 11 bases remaining between them. Per the germline V gene, CDR1 is SGHDN and CDR2 is FVKESK. CDR3 length: 15 residues. The CDR3 nucleotides are TGTGCCAGCAGCCAGAGGGTCGGCACTAACTATGGCTACACCTTC. It translates to CASSQRVGTNYGYTF.